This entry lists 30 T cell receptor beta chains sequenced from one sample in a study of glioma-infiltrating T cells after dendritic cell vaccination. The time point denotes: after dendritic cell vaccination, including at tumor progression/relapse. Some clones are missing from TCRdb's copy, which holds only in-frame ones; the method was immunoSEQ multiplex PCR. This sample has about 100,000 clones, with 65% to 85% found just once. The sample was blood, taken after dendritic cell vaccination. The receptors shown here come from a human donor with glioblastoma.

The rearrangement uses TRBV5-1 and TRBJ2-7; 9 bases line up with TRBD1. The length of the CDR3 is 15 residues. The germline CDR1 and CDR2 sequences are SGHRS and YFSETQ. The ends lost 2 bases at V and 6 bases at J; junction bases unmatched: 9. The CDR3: CASSFNPGQGFEQYF. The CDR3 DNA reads TGCGCCAGCAGCTTCAACCCCGGACAGGGGTTCGAGCAGTACTTC.

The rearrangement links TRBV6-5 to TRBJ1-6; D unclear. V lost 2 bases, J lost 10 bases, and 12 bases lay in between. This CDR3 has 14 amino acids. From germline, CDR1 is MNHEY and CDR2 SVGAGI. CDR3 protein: CASSYRESRSPLHF. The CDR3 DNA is TGTGCCAGCAGTTACCGGGAAAGTAGGTCACCCCTCCACTTT.

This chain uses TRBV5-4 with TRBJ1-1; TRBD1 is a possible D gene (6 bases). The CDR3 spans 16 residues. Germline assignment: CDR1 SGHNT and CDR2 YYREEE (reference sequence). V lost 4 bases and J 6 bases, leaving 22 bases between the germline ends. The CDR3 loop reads CASSLDRGAVIAEAFF. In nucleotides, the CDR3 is TGTGCCAGCAGCCTCGACCGGGGGGCGGTTATAGCTGAAGCTTTCTTT.

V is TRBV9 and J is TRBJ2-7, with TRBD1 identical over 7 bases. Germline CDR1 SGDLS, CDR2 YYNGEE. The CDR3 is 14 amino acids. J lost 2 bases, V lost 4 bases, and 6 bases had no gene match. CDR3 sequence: CASSPGTATYEQYF. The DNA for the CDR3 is TGTGCCAGCAGCCCAGGGACAGCCACCTACGAGCAGTACTTC.

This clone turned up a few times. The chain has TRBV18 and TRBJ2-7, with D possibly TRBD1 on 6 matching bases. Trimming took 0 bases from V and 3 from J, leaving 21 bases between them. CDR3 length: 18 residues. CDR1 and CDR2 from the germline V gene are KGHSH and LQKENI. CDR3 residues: CASSPPSRGDPEIYEQYF. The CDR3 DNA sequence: TGTGCCAGCTCACCACCATCCAGGGGCGATCCCGAAATCTACGAGCAGTACTTC.

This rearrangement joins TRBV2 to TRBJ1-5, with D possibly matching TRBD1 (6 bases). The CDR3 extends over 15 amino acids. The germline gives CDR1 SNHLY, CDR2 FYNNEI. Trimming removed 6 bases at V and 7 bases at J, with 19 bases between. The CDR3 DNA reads TGTGCCAGCAGCCCCTCGGACAGAAATTACCAGCCCCAGCATTTT. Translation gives CASSPSDRNYQPQHF.

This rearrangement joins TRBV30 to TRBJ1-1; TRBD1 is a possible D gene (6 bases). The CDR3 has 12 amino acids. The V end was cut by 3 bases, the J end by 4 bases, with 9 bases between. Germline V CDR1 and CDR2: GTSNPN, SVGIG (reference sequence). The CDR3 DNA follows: TGTGCCTGGAGACAGGGACCCACTGAAGCTTTCTTT. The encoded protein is CAWRQGPTEAFF.

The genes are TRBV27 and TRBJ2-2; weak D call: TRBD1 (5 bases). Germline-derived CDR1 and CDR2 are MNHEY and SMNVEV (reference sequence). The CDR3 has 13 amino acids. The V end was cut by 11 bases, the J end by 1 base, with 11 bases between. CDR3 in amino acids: CAVRTLNTGELFF. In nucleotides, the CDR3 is TGTGCCGTACGGACATTGAACACCGGGGAGCTGTTTTTT.

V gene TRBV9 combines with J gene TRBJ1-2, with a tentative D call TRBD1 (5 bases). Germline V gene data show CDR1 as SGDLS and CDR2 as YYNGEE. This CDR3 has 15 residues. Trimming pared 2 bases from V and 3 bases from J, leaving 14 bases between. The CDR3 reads CASSVRGVGDYGYTF. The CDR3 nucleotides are TGTGCCAGCAGCGTCCGGGGGGTCGGGGACTATGGCTACACCTTC.

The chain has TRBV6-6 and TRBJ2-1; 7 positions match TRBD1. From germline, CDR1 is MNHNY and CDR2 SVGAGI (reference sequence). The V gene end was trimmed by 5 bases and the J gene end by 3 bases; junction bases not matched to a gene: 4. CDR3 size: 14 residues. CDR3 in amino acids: CASSRGQSYNEQFF. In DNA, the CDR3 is TGTGCCAGCAGTCGGGGACAGAGCTACAATGAGCAGTTCTTC.

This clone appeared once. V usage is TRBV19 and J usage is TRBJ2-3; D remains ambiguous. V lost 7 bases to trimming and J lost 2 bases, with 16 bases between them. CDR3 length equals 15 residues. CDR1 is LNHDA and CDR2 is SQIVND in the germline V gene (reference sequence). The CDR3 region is CASNPEYYSTDTQYF. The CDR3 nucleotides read TGTGCCAGTAATCCCGAATACTACTCCACAGATACGCAGTATTTT.

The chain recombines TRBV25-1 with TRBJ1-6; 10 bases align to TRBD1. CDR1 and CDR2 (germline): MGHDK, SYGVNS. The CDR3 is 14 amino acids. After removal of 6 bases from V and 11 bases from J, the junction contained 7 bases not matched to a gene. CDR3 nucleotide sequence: TGTGCCAGCAGAGGACAGGGGGAACTGGCACCCCTCCACTTT. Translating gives CASRGQGELAPLHF.

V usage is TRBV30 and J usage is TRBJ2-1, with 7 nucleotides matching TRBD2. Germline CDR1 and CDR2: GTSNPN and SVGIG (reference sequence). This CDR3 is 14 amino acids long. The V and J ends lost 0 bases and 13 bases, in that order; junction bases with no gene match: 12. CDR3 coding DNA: TGTGCCTGGAGTGTTCCGGGACTACCACTGGTCCAGTTCTTC. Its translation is CAWSVPGLPLVQFF.

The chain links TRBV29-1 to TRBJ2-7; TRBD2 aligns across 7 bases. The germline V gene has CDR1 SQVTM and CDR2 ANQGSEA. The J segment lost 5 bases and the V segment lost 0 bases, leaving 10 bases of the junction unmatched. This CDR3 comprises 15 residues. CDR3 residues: CSVEDRVRGGDEQYF. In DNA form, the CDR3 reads TGCAGCGTTGAAGATCGAGTGCGGGGAGGGGACGAGCAGTACTTC.

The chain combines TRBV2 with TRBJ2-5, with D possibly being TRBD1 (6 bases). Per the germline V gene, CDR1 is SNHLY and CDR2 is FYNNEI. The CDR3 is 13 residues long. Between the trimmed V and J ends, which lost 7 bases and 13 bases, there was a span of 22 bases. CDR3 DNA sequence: TGTGCCAGCATACAGGGCCGGGGCCAACAACCGTACTTC. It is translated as CASIQGRGQQPYF.

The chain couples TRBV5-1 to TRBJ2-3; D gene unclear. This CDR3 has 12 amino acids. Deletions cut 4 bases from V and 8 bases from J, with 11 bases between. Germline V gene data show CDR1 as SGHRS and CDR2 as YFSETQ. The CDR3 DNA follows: TGCGCCAGCAGCCGCCCAGAGGTTACGCAGTATTTT. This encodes CASSRPEVTQYF. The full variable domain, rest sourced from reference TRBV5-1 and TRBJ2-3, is KAGVTQTPRYLIKTRGQQVTLSCSPISGHRSVSWYQQTPGQGLQFLFEYFSETQRNKGNFPGRFSGRQFSNSRSEMNVSTLELGDSALYLCASSRPEVTQYFGPGTRLTVL.

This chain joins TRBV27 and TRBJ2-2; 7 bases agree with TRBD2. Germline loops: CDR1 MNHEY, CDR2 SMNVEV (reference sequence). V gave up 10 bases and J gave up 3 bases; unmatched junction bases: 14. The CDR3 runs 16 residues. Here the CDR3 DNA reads TGTGCCACAAAGCGGGACCCGAGGGATTACACCGGGGAGCTGTTTTTT. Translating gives CATKRDPRDYTGELFF.

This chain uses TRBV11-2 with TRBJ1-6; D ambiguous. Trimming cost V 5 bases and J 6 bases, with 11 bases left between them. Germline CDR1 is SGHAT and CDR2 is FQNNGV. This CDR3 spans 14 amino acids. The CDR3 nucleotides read TGTGCCAGCAGCATTCTAGGCTCTAATTCACCCCTCCACTTT. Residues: CASSILGSNSPLHF.

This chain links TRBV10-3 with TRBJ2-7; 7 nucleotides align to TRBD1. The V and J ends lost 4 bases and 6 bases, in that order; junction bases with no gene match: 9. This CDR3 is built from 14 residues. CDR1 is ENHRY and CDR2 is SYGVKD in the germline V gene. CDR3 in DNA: TGTGCCATCAGTGGACAGGGCTACTTAGGCGAGCAGTACTTC. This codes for CAISGQGYLGEQYF.

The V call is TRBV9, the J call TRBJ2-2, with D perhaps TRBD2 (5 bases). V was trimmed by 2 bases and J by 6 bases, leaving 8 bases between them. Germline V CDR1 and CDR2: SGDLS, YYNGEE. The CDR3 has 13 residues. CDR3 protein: CASSVTSSGELFF. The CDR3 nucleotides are TGTGCCAGCAGCGTTACTAGTTCCGGGGAGCTGTTTTTT.

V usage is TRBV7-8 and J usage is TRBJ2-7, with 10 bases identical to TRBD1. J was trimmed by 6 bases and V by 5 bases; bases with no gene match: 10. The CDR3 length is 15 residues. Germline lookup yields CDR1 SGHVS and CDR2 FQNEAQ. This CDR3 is CASSQRGTGEGEQYF. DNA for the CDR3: TGTGCCAGCAGCCAGAGGGGGACAGGGGAGGGCGAGCAGTACTTC.

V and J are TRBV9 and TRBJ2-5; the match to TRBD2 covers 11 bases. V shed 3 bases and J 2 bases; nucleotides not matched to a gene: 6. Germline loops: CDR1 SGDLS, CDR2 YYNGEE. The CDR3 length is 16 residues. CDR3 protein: CASSAPTSGAQETQYF. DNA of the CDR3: TGTGCCAGCAGCGCCCCGACTAGCGGGGCGCAAGAGACCCAGTACTTC.

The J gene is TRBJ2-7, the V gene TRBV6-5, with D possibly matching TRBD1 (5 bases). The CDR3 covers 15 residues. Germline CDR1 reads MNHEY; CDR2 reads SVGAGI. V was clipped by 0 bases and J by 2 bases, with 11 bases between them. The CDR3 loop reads CASSYSKAGPYEQYF. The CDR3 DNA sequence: TGTGCCAGCAGTTACTCGAAGGCAGGGCCCTACGAGCAGTACTTC.

The CDR3 is CATSRDQGLSTDTQYF. Here the CDR3 DNA reads TGTGCCACCAGCAGAGATCAGGGCCTGAGCACAGATACGCAGTATTTT. The J gene is TRBJ2-3, the V gene TRBV15, with D possibly being TRBD1 (5 bases). In germline, CDR1 is LNHNV, CDR2 YYDKDF (reference sequence). The CDR3 is 16 residues long. The ends were cut back, 0 bases at V and 0 bases at J, with 10 bases in the middle.

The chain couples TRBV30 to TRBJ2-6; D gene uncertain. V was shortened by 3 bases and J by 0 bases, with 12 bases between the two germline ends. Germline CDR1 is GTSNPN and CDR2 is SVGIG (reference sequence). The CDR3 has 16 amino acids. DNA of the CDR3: TGTGCCTGGAGCCCGGCAGGTGTCTCTGGGGCCAACGTCCTGACTTTC. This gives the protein CAWSPAGVSGANVLTF.

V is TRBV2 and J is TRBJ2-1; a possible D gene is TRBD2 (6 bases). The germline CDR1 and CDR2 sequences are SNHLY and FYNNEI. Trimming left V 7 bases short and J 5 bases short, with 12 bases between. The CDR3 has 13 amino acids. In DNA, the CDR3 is TGTGCCAGCACCGGAGGGCGGGACAATGAGCAGTTCTTC. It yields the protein CASTGGRDNEQFF.

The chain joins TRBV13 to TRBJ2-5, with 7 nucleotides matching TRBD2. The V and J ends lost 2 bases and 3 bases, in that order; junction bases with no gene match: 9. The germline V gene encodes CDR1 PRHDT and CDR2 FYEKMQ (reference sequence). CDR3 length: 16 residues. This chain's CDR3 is CASSLFAGELEETQYF. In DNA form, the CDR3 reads TGTGCCAGCAGCTTATTTGCGGGAGAGTTGGAAGAGACCCAGTACTTC.

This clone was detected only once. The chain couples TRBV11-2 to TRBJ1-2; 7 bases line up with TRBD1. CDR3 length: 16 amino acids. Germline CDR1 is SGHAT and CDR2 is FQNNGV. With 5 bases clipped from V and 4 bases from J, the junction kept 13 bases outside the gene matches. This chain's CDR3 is CASSKQGQHEIYGYTF. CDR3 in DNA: TGTGCCAGCAGCAAACAGGGACAGCACGAAATCTATGGCTACACCTTC.

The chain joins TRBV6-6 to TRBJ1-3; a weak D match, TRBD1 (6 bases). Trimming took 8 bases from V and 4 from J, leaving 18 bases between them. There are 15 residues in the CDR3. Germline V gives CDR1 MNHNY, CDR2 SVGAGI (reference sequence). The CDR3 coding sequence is TGTGCCAGCTCGCCAACCAGGGGTACAGGAAACACCATATATTTT. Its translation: CASSPTRGTGNTIYF.

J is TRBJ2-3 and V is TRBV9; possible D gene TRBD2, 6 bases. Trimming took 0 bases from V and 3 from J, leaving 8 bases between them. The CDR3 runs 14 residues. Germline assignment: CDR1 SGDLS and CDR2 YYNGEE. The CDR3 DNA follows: TGTGCCAGCAGCGTAGAAGGAGGGACAGATACGCAGTATTTT. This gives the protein CASSVEGGTDTQYF.